The clone carrying this T cell receptor (beta chain) was seen only a few times. The data stem from a study of regulatory T cells in long-lasting Graves disease. Construction of the TCR beta libraries employed iRepertoire HTBI primers in conjunction with Arm-PCR of CDR3 regions. Via MiXCR, TCRdb re-called the multiplex PCR reads, giving one row per CDR3 protein. Of 600,000 to 650,000 distinct CDR3 sequences listed, approximately 15% are singletons. This CDR3 is 15 amino acids long. V gave up 4 bases and J gave up 0 bases; unmatched junction bases: 6. From germline, CDR1 is MNHGY and CDR2 SVAAGI. As to time point: newly diagnosed GD, antithyroid drugs for less than 3 months. Extracted PBMC RNA gave rise to the TCR library. The same sample was also used in a study of T cells in Graves' hyperthyroidism and ophthalmopathy. As that study records: Blood also showed most of the thyroid clonotypes that were expanded above 0.001.

Sequenced material: peripheral blood mononuclear cells (PBMCs), taken at new diagnosis, from a patient treated with antithyroid drugs. This sequence was found in a woman under 40 with Graves disease. The genes are TRBV6-9 and TRBJ2-7; 7 bases match TRBD2. The CDR3 bases are TGTGCCAGCAGTTTAGGGATAGCGGGCTCCTACGAGCAGTACTTC. This gives the protein CASSLGIAGSYEQYF.